One sample yielded the 20 T cell receptor beta chains listed below, sequenced in a study of spatial heterogeneity in lung cancer. Time point given: sample taken at primary tumor resection. The authors sequenced whole RNA from tumor, nontumor lung or frozen PBMC without sorting. TCRdb used MiXCR to reprocess the 5' RACE reads, holding one entry per CDR3 protein. This table holds about 52,000 distinct CDR3 sequences, roughly 7% found once. Here the sequenced sample was PBMCs, taken at surgery. Every receptor here comes from a female donor with early-stage non-small cell lung cancer.

The sample holds a few counts of this clonotype. J is TRBJ2-7 and V is TRBV6-5; tentatively, D is TRBD1 (5 bases). The CDR3 loop spans 15 amino acids. Trimming cost V 0 bases and J 2 bases, with 11 bases left between them. Per the germline V gene, CDR1 is MNHEY and CDR2 is SVGAGI. CDR3 amino acids: CASSYSVRGPYEQYF. The CDR3 DNA follows: TGTGCCAGCAGTTACTCCGTAAGGGGCCCCTACGAGCAGTACTTC.

This clonotype appeared many times. This chain uses TRBV7-3 with TRBJ2-1; D gene unclear. This CDR3 has 13 residues. V lost 0 bases and J lost 7, with 7 bases in between. The germline CDR1 and CDR2 sequences are SGHTA and FQGTGA. The CDR3 region is CASSLTIGNEQFF. The DNA for the CDR3 is TGTGCCAGCAGCTTAACTATCGGAAATGAGCAGTTCTTC.

This clonotype was detected many times. The rearrangement joins TRBV2 to TRBJ1-5; TRBD1 matches 8 bases. With V trimmed by 10 bases and J by 3 bases, 17 bases remained unmatched. This CDR3 contains 17 residues. Germline V CDR1 and CDR2: SNHLY, FYNNEI. CDR3 amino acids: CATSGLSDRADNQPQHF. The CDR3 bases are TGTGCCACCTCGGGACTTTCGGACAGGGCCGACAATCAGCCCCAGCATTTT. The full variable domain, its missing parts supplied by reference TRBV2 and TRBJ1-5, is EPEVTQTPSHQVTQMGQEVILRCVPISNHLYFYWYRQILGQKVEFLVSFYNNEISEKSEIFDDQFSVERPDGSNFTLKIRSTKLEDSAMYFCATSGLSDRADNQPQHFGDGTRLSIL.

The V call is TRBV7-8, the J call TRBJ2-7, with TRBD2 matching 8 bases. The CDR3 covers 14 residues. V lost 1 base and J lost 4; bases outside the gene matches: 3. Germline V gene sequence: CDR1 SGHVS, CDR2 FQNEAQ. CDR3 DNA sequence: TGTGCCAGCAGCTTAGTCCGGGGGGGTTACGAGCAGTACTTC. Its translation is CASSLVRGGYEQYF.

This clonotype has ten or more counts. The chain carries TRBV5-1 and TRBJ2-7; the match to TRBD1 covers 9 bases. CDR1 is SGHRS, CDR2 YFSETQ, per germline. V shed 4 bases, J shed 3 bases, and the junction held 5 bases outside the gene matches. The CDR3 loop spans 14 amino acids. Here the CDR3 DNA reads TGCGCCAGCAGCCGGGACAGGGTCGTCTACGAGCAGTACTTC. Encoded protein: CASSRDRVVYEQYF.

The V and J genes are TRBV19 and TRBJ2-3; no reliable D call. The CDR3 has 13 amino acids. Trimming stripped 5 bases from V and 0 bases from J, with 6 bases between. The germline V gene encodes CDR1 LNHDA and CDR2 SQIVND (reference sequence). The CDR3 protein is CASSYGSTDTQYF. The CDR3 DNA sequence: TGTGCCAGTAGTTATGGCAGCACAGATACGCAGTATTTT.

There are many counts of this clonotype. The CDR3 loop is CASSPQTGGTDTQYF. The DNA for the CDR3 is TGTGCCAGCTCACCCCAGACAGGGGGAACAGATACGCAGTATTTT. This chain links TRBV18 with TRBJ2-3; 9 bases line up with TRBD1. In germline, CDR1 is KGHSH, CDR2 LQKENI. The ends lost 3 bases at V and 3 bases at J; junction bases unmatched: 4. The CDR3 spans 15 residues.

This clonotype showed up many times. As DNA, the CDR3 is TGCGCCAGCAGCTTGGGTAGCGGGGGCTGGGACATTCAGTACTTC. Its protein product is CASSLGSGGWDIQYF. The chain is built from TRBV5-1 and TRBJ2-4; 9 bases fit TRBD2. Germline CDR1 is SGHRS and CDR2 is YFSETQ. This CDR3 has 15 amino acids. V lost 0 bases to trimming and J lost 8 bases; unmatched junction nucleotides: 6.

This clonotype was found a few times. The V gene is TRBV28, the J gene TRBJ2-6; weak D call: TRBD1 (6 bases). The CDR3 sequence is 15 residues long. Between the trimmed V and J ends, which lost 5 bases and 1 base, there was a span of 9 bases. Per the germline V gene, CDR1 is MDHEN and CDR2 is SYDVKM. The CDR3 spells CASSKGGSGANVLTF. The CDR3 bases are TGTGCCAGCAGTAAAGGGGGATCTGGGGCCAACGTCCTGACTTTC.

There are a few counts of this clonotype. The chain combines TRBV9 with TRBJ2-5; D may match TRBD1 or TRBD2 (5 bases each). The CDR3 consists of 14 residues. Germline CDR1 and CDR2: SGDLS and YYNGEE. Trimming shortened V by 1 base and J by 5 bases, and 12 bases separated the two germline ends. The CDR3: CASSVRGSAETQYF. Here the CDR3 DNA reads TGTGCCAGCAGCGTACGGGGCTCCGCGGAGACCCAGTACTTC.

This clonotype has at least ten counts. The CDR3 reads CAVQDSSGANVLTF. In nucleotides, the CDR3 is TGTGCCGTACAGGACAGCTCTGGGGCCAACGTCCTGACTTTC. The chain joins TRBV10-3 to TRBJ2-6, with D maybe TRBD1 (6 bases). V was cut by 11 bases and J by 0 bases, with 11 bases left in between. Germline CDR1 reads ENHRY; CDR2 reads SYGVKD. This CDR3 region has 14 residues.

This clonotype was observed many times. The chain employs TRBV5-1 and TRBJ2-5; 11 nucleotides align to TRBD2. Trimming removed 3 bases from V and 4 bases from J; junction bases left unmatched: 2. The CDR3 is 14 amino acids. The germline V gene encodes CDR1 SGHRS and CDR2 YFSETQ. The CDR3 nucleotides are TGCGCCAGCAGCTCGGGACTAGCGGTAGAGACCCAGTACTTC. Protein: CASSSGLAVETQYF.

This clonotype was recorded a few times. The V call is TRBV5-1, the J call TRBJ2-5, with TRBD1 matching over 8 bases. The J segment lost 3 bases and the V segment lost 7 bases, leaving 5 bases of the junction unmatched. Germline V gives CDR1 SGHRS, CDR2 YFSETQ. This CDR3 region has 13 residues. DNA for the CDR3: TGCGCCAGCGGGCTACAGGGGGAAGAGACCCAGTACTTC. Protein product: CASGLQGEETQYF. Full variable domain (remainder filled in from reference TRBV5-1 and TRBJ2-5): KAGVTQTPRYLIKTRGQQVTLSCSPISGHRSVSWYQQTPGQGLQFLFEYFSETQRNKGNFPGRFSGRQFSNSRSEMNVSTLELGDSALYLCASGLQGEETQYFGPGTRLLVL.

This clonotype was recorded many times. This chain links TRBV12-3 or TRBV12-4 with TRBJ2-2; TRBD1 aligns across 7 bases. The ends lost 6 bases at V and 5 bases at J; junction bases unmatched: 9. The CDR3 totals 15 residues. In DNA, the CDR3 is TGTGCCAGCAGCCCTACAGGGGTCTGGACCGGGGAGCTGTTTTTT. Protein product: CASSPTGVWTGELFF.

The chain links TRBV5-1 to TRBJ2-7, with D hard to call. Germline assignment: CDR1 SGHRS and CDR2 YFSETQ. There are 13 residues in the CDR3. V was shortened by 1 base and J by 4 bases, with 9 bases between the two germline ends. Here the CDR3 reads CASSLMVDYEQYF. CDR3 DNA sequence: TGCGCCAGCAGCTTGATGGTGGATTACGAGCAGTACTTC.

This clonotype was detected a few times. A read error may be the cause here, since a much bigger clone is one base away. The chain has TRBV28 and TRBJ2-3; D unclear. This CDR3 is 13 amino acids long. The germline gives CDR1 MDHEN, CDR2 SYDVKM. CDR3 sequence: CVSSPPSTDTQYF. In DNA, the CDR3 is TGTGTCAGCAGCCCTCCTAGCACAGATACGCAGTATTTT.

In its sample, this clonotype was seen many times. J is TRBJ2-1 and V is TRBV28; no clear D gene. Germline values: CDR1 MDHEN, CDR2 SYDVKM. The CDR3 covers 12 residues. Trimming removed 4 bases at V and 9 bases at J, with 10 bases between. Written as DNA, the CDR3 is TGTGCCAGCAGTTCTCGGCGTGGTGAGCAGTTCTTC. Translating it yields CASSSRRGEQFF.

The table lists this clonotype with many counts. The chain combines TRBV12-3 or TRBV12-4 with TRBJ1-5; 7 bases match TRBD1. J gave up 4 bases and V 6 bases, and 6 bases lay outside the gene matches. This CDR3 comprises 14 residues. CDR3 sequence reads: CASSFETGNQPQHF. The CDR3 DNA reads TGTGCCAGCAGCTTCGAGACAGGGAATCAGCCCCAGCATTTT.

This clonotype has ten or more counts. The chain links TRBV11-1 to TRBJ2-1; TRBD2 aligns across 11 bases. The CDR3 covers 15 residues. V shed 7 bases, J shed 9 bases, and the junction held 11 bases outside the gene matches. CDR1 and CDR2 (germline): SGHAT, FQDESV (reference sequence). The CDR3: CASTDSGGGFGEQFF. CDR3 DNA: TGTGCCAGCACTGATAGCGGGGGGGGATTTGGTGAGCAGTTCTTC.

This clonotype was seen a handful of times. The chain joins TRBV12-3 or TRBV12-4 to TRBJ2-2, with D possibly being TRBD1 or TRBD2 (5 bases each). V was shortened by 5 bases and J by 4 bases, with 14 bases between the two germline ends. The CDR3 sequence is 15 residues long. Written as DNA, the CDR3 is TGTGCCAGCAGTCAGGCTACTAGGGGCACCGGGGAGCTGTTTTTT. Residues: CASSQATRGTGELFF.